These T cell receptor beta chains were read from a single sample in a study of blood T cell repertoires in COVID-19. Produced via immunoSEQ multiplex PCR; TCRdb's table is partial and in-frame only. The sample yields around 290,000 clones, 90% seen once. The specimen was PBMCs or T cells enriched from blood (not recorded which). Source of these receptors: a woman aged 25-40 years who had recovered from COVID-19. CDR3s leave out the opening cysteine and the closing phenylalanine or tryptophan.

V gene,J gene,CDR3 protein
TRBV28,TRBJ2-1,ASGLLHRDGEGNEQF
TRBV28,TRBJ1-1,ASSPGDRGNTEAF
TRBV3-1/TRBV3-2,TRBJ1-2,ASSPTGGRVYGYT
TRBV12-3/TRBV12-4,TRBJ1-1,ASGPGTEAF
TRBV28,TRBJ1-2,ASSHKRNRGQGPGWYGYT
TRBV24-1,TRBJ1-2,ATSDNRAGQDGYT
TRBV6-6,TRBJ1-1,ASSSSGTEAF
TRBV2,TRBJ2-5,ASSVGTGQETQY
TRBV18,TRBJ2-2,ASSPLGTSNTGELF
TRBV9,TRBJ2-7,ASSVSSGAYEQY
TRBV5-4,TRBJ2-7,ASRFQGSYEQY
TRBV28,TRBJ2-3,AIQGGGDRTDTQY
TRBV5-1,TRBJ2-7,ASSGTAGVVAEQY